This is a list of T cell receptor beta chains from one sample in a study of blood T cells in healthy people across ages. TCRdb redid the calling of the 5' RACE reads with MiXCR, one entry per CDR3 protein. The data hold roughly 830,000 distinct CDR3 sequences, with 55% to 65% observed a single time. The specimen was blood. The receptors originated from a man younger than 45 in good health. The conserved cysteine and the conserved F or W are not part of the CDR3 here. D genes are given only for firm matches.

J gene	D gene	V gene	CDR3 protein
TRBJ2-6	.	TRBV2	ASIGTGTSGANVLT
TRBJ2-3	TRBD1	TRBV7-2	ASSAPGQGVFTQY
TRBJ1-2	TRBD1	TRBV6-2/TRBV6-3	ASIEGARANYGYT
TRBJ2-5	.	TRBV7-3	ASSPGAQETQY
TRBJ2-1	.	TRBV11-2	ASSFDTLRGEQF
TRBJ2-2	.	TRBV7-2	ASSVQSGGATGELF
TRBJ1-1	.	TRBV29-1	SGRKDTEAF
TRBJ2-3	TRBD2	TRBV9	AREPQGRDSTDTQY
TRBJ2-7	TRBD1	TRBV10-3	AITPRQGHEQY
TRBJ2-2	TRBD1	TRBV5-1	ASSTRQGAGELF
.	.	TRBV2	ASRTSRGGEQY
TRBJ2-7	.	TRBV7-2	ASAPGLLSYEQY
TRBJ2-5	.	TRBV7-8	ASSPAGAAETQY
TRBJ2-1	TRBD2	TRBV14	ASSPGRSSGVNSYNEQF
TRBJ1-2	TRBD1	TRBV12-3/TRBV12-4	ASSPGDRVVGYT
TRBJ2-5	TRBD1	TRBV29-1	SVEGGTGSETQY
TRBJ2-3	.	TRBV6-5	ASSYSAGMADTQY
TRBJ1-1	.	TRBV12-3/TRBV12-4	ASSRGPGKESPRNTEAF
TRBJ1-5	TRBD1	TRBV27	ASSEDREVQPQH
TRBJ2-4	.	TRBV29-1	SVRGGVKNIQY